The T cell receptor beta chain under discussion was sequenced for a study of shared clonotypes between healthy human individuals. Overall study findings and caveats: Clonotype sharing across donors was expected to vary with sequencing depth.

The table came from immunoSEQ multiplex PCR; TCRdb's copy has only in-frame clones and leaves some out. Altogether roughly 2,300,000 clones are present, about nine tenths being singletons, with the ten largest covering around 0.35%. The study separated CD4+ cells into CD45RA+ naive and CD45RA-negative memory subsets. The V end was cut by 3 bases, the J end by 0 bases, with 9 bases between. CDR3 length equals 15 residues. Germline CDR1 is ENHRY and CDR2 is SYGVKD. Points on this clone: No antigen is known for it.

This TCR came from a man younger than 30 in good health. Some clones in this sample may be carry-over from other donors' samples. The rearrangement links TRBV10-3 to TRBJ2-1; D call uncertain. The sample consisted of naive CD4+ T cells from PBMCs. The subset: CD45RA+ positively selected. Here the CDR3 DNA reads TGTGCCATCAGTGATGGGCAGAGCTCCTACAATGAGCAGTTCTTC. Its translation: CAISDGQSSYNEQFF.